The 15 T cell receptor beta chains below come from one sample, sequenced in a study of OX40 agonist ivuxolimab in advanced cancers. Measured with immunoSEQ multiplex PCR; TCRdb has only the in-frame clones, and not every one. The sample records tens of thousands of clones, 65% to 90% being singletons. The sequencing here drew on CD4+ or CD8+ T cells sorted from blood, taken in a trial of the OX40 agonist ivuxolimab. The receptor source for this set is an adult with an advanced solid tumor such as melanoma, head and neck, liver or kidney cancer.

The chain carries TRBV19 and TRBJ2-7; 12 nucleotides agree with TRBD1. Germline V lookup: CDR1 LNHDA, CDR2 SQIVND (reference sequence). V lost 2 bases and J lost 2; bases outside the gene matches: 4. CDR3 size: 16 residues. This CDR3 reads CASSIRRDRGPYEQYF. CDR3 in DNA: TGTGCCAGTAGTATAAGGCGGGACAGGGGGCCCTACGAGCAGTACTTC.

V and J are TRBV29-1 and TRBJ1-1; D call uncertain. CDR3 length: 14 residues. With 4 bases removed from V and 4 bases from J, the gap between germline ends came to 16 bases. CDR1 is SQVTM, CDR2 ANQGSEA, per germline. The DNA for the CDR3 is TGCAGCGTTGCTGTCTTTCCCGCTGGCACTGAAGCTTTCTTT. Protein product: CSVAVFPAGTEAFF.

The genes are TRBV28 and TRBJ2-2; 7 bases agree with TRBD1. V gave up 3 bases and J gave up 5 bases; unmatched junction bases: 9. Germline-derived CDR1 and CDR2 are MDHEN and SYDVKM. The CDR3 is 16 amino acids. This CDR3 is CASSFRGGGRTGELFF. CDR3 bases: TGTGCCAGCAGTTTCCGAGGGGGCGGTCGGACCGGGGAGCTGTTTTTT.

V and J are TRBV5-1 and TRBJ1-3; D is unresolved. In germline, CDR1 is SGHRS, CDR2 YFSETQ. V lost 0 bases and J lost 0, with 7 bases in between. CDR3 length: 15 amino acids. CDR3 amino acids: CASSLEAYSGNTIYF. CDR3 DNA sequence: TGCGCCAGCAGCTTGGAGGCTTACTCTGGAAACACCATATATTTT.

This clone was detected only once. The rearrangement links TRBV11-1 to TRBJ1-1; perhaps TRBD1 as D (5 bases). Germline values: CDR1 SGHAT, CDR2 FQDESV (reference sequence). The CDR3 has 13 amino acids. The V end was cut by 3 bases, the J end by 11 bases, with 16 bases between. As DNA, the CDR3 is TGTGCCAGCAGCTTCTTGGGGGAAGGGGCGGCTTTCTTT. Amino acids: CASSFLGEGAAFF.

The chain has TRBV28 and TRBJ2-2; TRBD2 matches 12 bases. The CDR3 extends over 15 amino acids. V gave up 6 bases and J gave up 3 bases; unmatched junction bases: 2. Germline V CDR1 and CDR2: MDHEN, SYDVKM. CDR3 nucleotides: TGTGCCAGCAGCCGACTAGCGGGGGACACCGGGGAGCTGTTTTTT. Encoded protein: CASSRLAGDTGELFF.

The V and J genes are TRBV30 and TRBJ2-5; D unclear. From germline, CDR1 is GTSNPN and CDR2 SVGIG (reference sequence). V was trimmed by 0 bases and J by 2 bases, leaving 7 bases between them. This CDR3 contains 13 residues. CDR3 protein: CAWSVPFQETQYF. The CDR3 DNA follows: TGTGCCTGGAGTGTTCCCTTTCAAGAGACCCAGTACTTC.

The rearrangement joins TRBV13 to TRBJ2-1; 10 bases agree with TRBD2. With V trimmed by 4 bases and J by 1 base, 7 bases remained unmatched. CDR3 size: 17 residues. CDR1 is PRHDT, CDR2 FYEKMQ, per germline (reference sequence). The CDR3 spells CASSSKRGGQSYNEQFF. For the CDR3, the DNA is TGTGCCAGCAGCTCCAAGCGGGGGGGGCAATCCTACAATGAGCAGTTCTTC.

The CDR3 is CASSLEIATNEKLFF. CDR3 sequence (DNA): TGTGCCAGCAGCTTAGAGATTGCAACTAATGAAAAACTGTTTTTT. The genes are TRBV11-2 and TRBJ1-4; D not resolved. Germline loops: CDR1 SGHAT, CDR2 FQNNGV. The CDR3 length is 15 residues. Trimming removed 0 bases from V and 0 bases from J, with 5 bases in between.

The rearrangement joins TRBV19 to TRBJ2-1; D may be TRBD2 (6 bases). The CDR3 is 17 residues long. Germline V gene sequence: CDR1 LNHDA, CDR2 SQIVND (reference sequence). Trimming took off 2 bases at V and 4 bases at J, with 18 bases between the two ends. CDR3 protein: CASSIRAGRGAYNEQFF. The CDR3 nucleotides are TGTGCCAGTAGTATACGAGCAGGGCGGGGTGCATACAATGAGCAGTTCTTC.

This clone was seen once. The chain couples TRBV9 to TRBJ2-1; 9 bases are shared with TRBD1. V lost 4 bases to trimming and J lost 6 bases; unmatched junction nucleotides: 5. This CDR3 has 14 residues. The germline V gene has CDR1 SGDLS and CDR2 YYNGEE. The CDR3 loop reads CASSTRTGVNEQFF. The CDR3 bases are TGTGCCAGCAGCACCCGGACAGGGGTCAATGAGCAGTTCTTC.

The CDR3 sequence: CASSLWETQYF. The CDR3 bases are TGCGCCAGCAGCTTGTGGGAGACCCAGTACTTC. The V and J genes are TRBV5-1 and TRBJ2-5; D call uncertain. V was clipped by 1 base and J by 5 bases, with 3 bases between them. Germline values: CDR1 SGHRS, CDR2 YFSETQ. The CDR3 covers 11 residues. Full variable domain (rest looked up from reference TRBV5-1 and TRBJ2-5): KAGVTQTPRYLIKTRGQQVTLSCSPISGHRSVSWYQQTPGQGLQFLFEYFSETQRNKGNFPGRFSGRQFSNSRSEMNVSTLELGDSALYLCASSLWETQYFGPGTRLLVL.

The chain uses TRBV19 and TRBJ1-4, with 8 bases matching TRBD1. The CDR3 is made up of 15 amino acids. Germline V gives CDR1 LNHDA, CDR2 SQIVND (reference sequence). Trimming removed 6 bases from V and 3 bases from J; junction bases left unmatched: 6. CDR3 loop: CASRGQADSNEKLFF. The DNA of the CDR3 is TGTGCCAGTAGGGGACAGGCCGATTCTAATGAAAAACTGTTTTTT.

For the CDR3, the DNA is TGTGCCAGCAGTTTCATGAGGATTACAGGGGCAACTAATGAAAAACTGTTTTTT. Encoded protein: CASSFMRITGATNEKLFF. The J gene is TRBJ1-4, the V gene TRBV28; 7 bases are shared with TRBD1. Germline trimming cut 3 bases from V and 0 bases from J; bases unmatched to any gene: 10. CDR3 size: 18 residues. CDR1 is MDHEN, CDR2 SYDVKM, per germline. Full variable domain (missing parts from reference TRBV28 and TRBJ1-4): DVKVTQSSRYLVKRTGEKVFLECVQDMDHENMFWYRQDPGLGLRLIYFSYDVKMKEKGDIPEGYSVSREKKERFSLILESASTNQTSMYLCASSFMRITGATNEKLFFGSGTQLSVL.

The rearrangement joins TRBV10-2 to TRBJ2-7; the match to TRBD1 covers 8 bases. The J segment lost 5 bases and the V segment lost 2 bases, leaving 8 bases of the junction unmatched. The CDR3 has 15 residues. Germline V gene data show CDR1 as WSHSY and CDR2 as SAAADI. The CDR3 spells CASSEVRTGFHEQYF. DNA for the CDR3: TGCGCCAGCAGTGAGGTCAGGACAGGGTTCCACGAGCAGTACTTC.